This TCR beta chain was sequenced during a study of tumor-infiltrating lymphocytes in primary liver carcinoma. About the research overall: Roughly 3.65 to 8 million productive TCRbeta reads were obtained per sample, with similar numbers across tissue types.

As concerns this clonotype: Its target is not known. The junction departs from germline at one end; a sequencing error may be responsible.

Study findings and constraints: With p = 0.039, the top-250-clone fraction in tumors significantly exceeded that in blood.

Between roughly 17 and 31 mg of unsorted bulk tissue served as the source from which RNA and DNA were co-extracted. Through surgical resection, the patients' primary liver carcinoma was treated. CDR1 and CDR2 from the germline V gene are SQVTM and ANQGSEA. CDR3 length: 12 amino acids. The template, roughly 550 ng total RNA, yielded TCR beta cDNA made with a constant-region primer. Construction of TCR beta libraries relied on three successive nested multiplex PCR rounds employing slightly modified ARM-PCR. The two initial PCR rounds, roughly 11 cycles each, used TRBV1-TRBV30 forward and C-beta reverse primers. Using its own MiXCR run on the multiplex PCR reads, TCRdb lists one record per CDR3 protein. The sample holds around 40,000 distinct CDR3 sequences, around 72% seen once.

Sequences were obtained from liver tumor tissue from sampling region 2. Stated subset: tumor region T2, inferior pole. This TCR came from a man aged 35-49 years with primary liver carcinoma and hepatitis B virus infection. V and J are TRBV29-1 and TRBJ1-1; 7 positions agree with TRBD1. For the CDR3, the DNA is TGCAGCGCTATCAGGGGGAACACTGAAGCGTTCTTT. Translation: CSAIRGNTEAFF.